The clone carrying this T cell receptor (beta chain) was counted ten times or more. Separate cDNA molecules each had unique molecular identifiers attached to them. TCRdb ran MiXCR on the 5' RACE reads and lists one entry per CDR3 protein. The data contain some 82,000 distinct CDR3 sequences, 5% to 7% of them seen just once; the ten biggest clones take up just under 8%. The data derive from a study of early T cells in non-severe SARS-CoV-2 infection. Overall study: Sequenced bulk RNA came from whole blood that was unsorted, and chains were unpaired.

This CDR3 contains 15 residues. Germline-derived CDR1 and CDR2 are SEHNR and FQNEAQ (reference sequence). Trimming left V 5 bases short and J 4 bases short, with 17 bases between. The rearrangement uses TRBV7-9 and TRBJ2-5; the D gene is possibly TRBD2 (6 bases). Sequencing was carried out using whole blood. The clonotype originates from an adult who was a healthcare worker with PCR-confirmed SARS-CoV-2 infection or an uninfected control (not recorded which). The CDR3 sequence: CASSLGLFEGETQYF. The CDR3 nucleotides read TGTGCCAGCAGCCTGGGACTCTTCGAAGGAGAGACCCAGTACTTC.